A single sample is the source of the 10 T cell receptor beta chains below, sequenced in a study of blood T cell repertoires in COVID-19. The protocol was immunoSEQ multiplex PCR, while the TCRdb copy is restricted to in-frame clones and leaves out a portion. Of more than 200,000 clones listed, 65% to 85% are singletons. What was sequenced was peripheral blood. The receptors shown here come from a man aged 50 to 60 with active or convalescent COVID-19.

The chain carries TRBV10-3 and TRBJ1-2, with D possibly being TRBD1 (6 bases). With 6 bases removed from V and 2 bases from J, the gap between germline ends came to 13 bases. Germline lookup yields CDR1 ENHRY and CDR2 SYGVKD. The CDR3 has 14 amino acids. The DNA of the CDR3 is TGTGCCATCAGGTCATCAACAGGGAACTATGGCTACACCTTC. Translated: CAIRSSTGNYGYTF.

The chain couples TRBV19 to TRBJ2-2; D might be TRBD2 (6 bases). The germline V gene encodes CDR1 LNHDA and CDR2 SQIVND (reference sequence). The CDR3 consists of 16 residues. Trimming left V 3 bases short and J 0 bases short, with 11 bases between. Written as DNA, the CDR3 is TGTGCCAGTAGTATTCGGGCTAGCGCGAACACCGGGGAGCTGTTTTTT. Amino acids: CASSIRASANTGELFF.

The rearrangement uses TRBV6-5 and TRBJ1-2, with 10 bases that match TRBD1. V dropped 6 bases and J dropped 5; count of bases not matched to a gene: 9. CDR3 size: 15 residues. CDR1 is MNHEY, CDR2 SVGAGI, per germline. This chain's CDR3 is CASSQTGGAQYGYTF. In DNA, the CDR3 is TGTGCCAGCAGCCAGACAGGGGGCGCTCAGTATGGCTACACCTTC.

The chain links TRBV9 to TRBJ1-1; TRBD1 matches at 8 bases. V lost 3 bases and J lost 10; bases outside the gene matches: 11. The germline V gene has CDR1 SGDLS and CDR2 YYNGEE. The CDR3 has 14 amino acids. CDR3: CASSALSQGAVAFF. CDR3 sequence (DNA): TGTGCCAGCAGCGCGCTCTCTCAGGGGGCTGTAGCTTTCTTT.

This clone showed up just once. V gene TRBV27 combines with J gene TRBJ1-2; D not resolved. CDR3 length: 14 amino acids. Per the germline V gene, CDR1 is MNHEY and CDR2 is SMNVEV (reference sequence). Trimming stripped 2 bases from V and 8 bases from J, with 15 bases between. CDR3 sequence reads: CASSLEPGMGGYTF. DNA for the CDR3: TGTGCCAGCAGTTTAGAGCCGGGGATGGGAGGCTACACCTTC.

The chain has TRBV6-4 and TRBJ2-7, with D perhaps matching TRBD1 (7 bases). The CDR3 is 14 residues long. The germline V gene has CDR1 MRHNA and CDR2 SNTAGT. Trimming took off 6 bases at V and 5 bases at J, with 17 bases between the two ends. The CDR3 loop is CASRGGQSGHEQYF. CDR3 sequence (DNA): TGTGCCAGCAGGGGGGGACAGAGTGGCCACGAGCAGTACTTC.

The chain couples TRBV11-2 to TRBJ2-5; weak D call: TRBD1 (5 bases). Trimming left V 6 bases short and J 5 bases short, with 22 bases between. The germline V gene encodes CDR1 SGHAT and CDR2 FQNNGV. CDR3 length: 16 residues. The CDR3 bases are TGTGCCAGCAGATCCGACGTCCAGGGTTCGAGGGAGACCCAGTACTTC. It encodes CASRSDVQGSRETQYF.

V gene TRBV15 combines with J gene TRBJ2-1, with 7 bases aligning to TRBD2. The CDR3 totals 18 residues. The germline CDR1 and CDR2 sequences are LNHNV and YYDKDF (reference sequence). V lost 0 bases to trimming and J lost 3 bases; unmatched junction nucleotides: 11. The CDR3: CATSRELPLAGFYNEQFF. Written as DNA, the CDR3 is TGTGCCACCAGCAGAGAACTACCCTTAGCGGGTTTCTACAATGAGCAGTTCTTC.

The rearrangement uses TRBV27 and TRBJ2-7; 8 positions match TRBD1. CDR3 length equals 13 residues. Trimming took 5 bases from V and 0 from J; bases not matched to a gene: 0. The germline CDR1 and CDR2 sequences are MNHEY and SMNVEV (reference sequence). The CDR3 loop is CASSGTGSYEQYF. DNA of the CDR3: TGTGCCAGCAGTGGGACAGGCTCCTACGAGCAGTACTTC.

This chain links TRBV24-1 with TRBJ2-1; 12 bases are shared with TRBD2. Germline V gene lookup returns CDR1 KGHDR and CDR2 SFDVKD. The CDR3 length is 17 residues. Trimming took 4 bases from V and 3 from J; bases not matched to a gene: 6. In nucleotides, the CDR3 is TGTGCCACCAGTGAAGCGACTAGCGGGGGAGTCTACAATGAGCAGTTCTTC. Its protein is CATSEATSGGVYNEQFF.